Listed here are 4 T cell receptor beta chains from one sample, sequenced in a study of blood T cell repertoires in COVID-19. The assay was immunoSEQ multiplex PCR, and TCRdb's table has in-frame clones only and misses some. Of about 150,000 clones detected, under 85% appear once; the ten largest clones hold 0.63%. Sequencing used peripheral blood. Receptors were obtained from a man aged 60 to 69 with COVID-19, enrolled during active disease.

V usage is TRBV27 and J usage is TRBJ2-6, with 11 bases aligning to TRBD1. Germline loops: CDR1 MNHEY, CDR2 SMNVEV (reference sequence). The ends lost 6 bases at V and 2 bases at J; junction bases unmatched: 15. This CDR3 region has 20 residues. CDR3 bases: TGTGCCAGCAGACTTAACATTTGGACAGGGGGCACAACTGGGGCCAACGTCCTGACTTTC. Translating gives CASRLNIWTGGTTGANVLTF.

This chain links TRBV19 with TRBJ1-1, with unresolved D. Trimming pared 3 bases from V and 0 bases from J, leaving 14 bases between. In germline, CDR1 is LNHDA, CDR2 SQIVND (reference sequence). The CDR3 is 16 residues long. The CDR3 region is CASSIFLGRLNTEAFF. The CDR3 DNA reads as TGTGCCAGTAGTATTTTTTTGGGGAGACTGAACACTGAAGCTTTCTTT. Combining the CDR3 with reference TRBV19 and TRBJ1-1 gives the whole variable domain DGGITQSPKYLFRKEGQNVTLSCEQNLNHDAMYWYRQDPGQGLRLIYYSQIVNDFQKGDIAEGYSVSREKKESFPLTVTSAQKNPTAFYLCASSIFLGRLNTEAFFGQGTRLTVV.

The rearrangement joins TRBV15 to TRBJ1-2; no definite D call. CDR1 and CDR2 from the germline V gene are LNHNV and YYDKDF (reference sequence). Trimming took 9 bases from V and 5 from J, leaving 19 bases between them. The CDR3 runs to 14 residues. CDR3 amino acids: CATRSDAGDYGYTF. The CDR3 nucleotides are TGTGCCACTCGATCCGACGCGGGCGATTATGGCTACACCTTC.

The chain uses TRBV6-5 and TRBJ1-2, with TRBD1 identical over 11 bases. This CDR3 spans 15 amino acids. Germline V lookup: CDR1 MNHEY, CDR2 SVGAGI. V dropped 5 bases and J dropped 6; count of bases not matched to a gene: 8. In DNA form, the CDR3 reads TGTGCCAGCAGTCGCCCCTCGGGACAGGGGGATGGCTACACCTTC. Amino acid sequence: CASSRPSGQGDGYTF.